These 27 T cell receptor beta chains originate from one sample sequenced in a study of graft-versus-host responses after intestinal transplantation. Data came from immunoSEQ multiplex PCR; TCRdb stores just in-frame clones and leaves some out. The sample records 90,000 to 150,000 clones, about 95% being singletons. No antigen has been identified for these receptors. The sequencing here drew on unstimulated CD8+ T cells sorted from spleen or lymph node cells, taken before intestinal transplant. The receptors here all came from a human donor who received an intestinal transplant.

The gene calls are TRBV13 and TRBJ1-1; 7 nucleotides line up with TRBD1. The CDR3 sequence is 15 residues long. Germline assignment: CDR1 PRHDT and CDR2 FYEKMQ (reference sequence). J gave up 1 base and V 5 bases, and 7 bases lay outside the gene matches. As DNA, the CDR3 is TGTGCCAGCAGCACTAGGACAGGCGCGAACACTGAAGCTTTCTTT. Amino acid sequence: CASSTRTGANTEAFF.

J is TRBJ2-2 and V is TRBV28, with D perhaps matching TRBD2 (5 bases). V was clipped by 9 bases and J by 6 bases, with 17 bases between them. The CDR3 runs to 14 residues. Germline V lookup: CDR1 MDHEN, CDR2 SYDVKM. The CDR3 bases are TGTGCCAGTCTAGCCGGGATTCATGCCGGGGAGCTGTTTTTT. This encodes CASLAGIHAGELFF.

This clone was recorded only once. The CDR3 region is CASSPGVASSYNEQFF. In nucleotides, the CDR3 is TGTGCCAGCAGCCCCGGGGTCGCTTCGTCCTACAATGAGCAGTTCTTC. This rearrangement joins TRBV27 to TRBJ2-1, with D perhaps matching TRBD2 (5 bases). The germline V gene encodes CDR1 MNHEY and CDR2 SMNVEV (reference sequence). CDR3 length: 16 amino acids. V was clipped by 6 bases and J by 1 base, with 16 bases between them.

This sequence joins TRBV27 and TRBJ2-7, with D perhaps matching TRBD2 (7 bases). Germline values: CDR1 MNHEY, CDR2 SMNVEV (reference sequence). The CDR3 is made up of 14 amino acids. V lost 6 bases to trimming and J lost 7 bases, with 19 bases between them. This CDR3 is CASSQIGGGREQYF. CDR3 sequence (DNA): TGTGCCAGCAGCCAAATTGGGGGGGGCCGGGAGCAGTACTTC.

This chain links TRBV13 with TRBJ2-7; D perhaps matches TRBD2 (5 bases). This CDR3 contains 15 residues. The germline V and J ends were trimmed by 5 bases and 4 bases, with 18 bases remaining between them. CDR1 is PRHDT and CDR2 is FYEKMQ in the germline V gene (reference sequence). The CDR3 spells CASSTLDSPDYEQYF. CDR3 nucleotide sequence: TGTGCCAGCAGCACATTGGACTCTCCGGATTACGAGCAGTACTTC.

J is TRBJ2-7 and V is TRBV27; D not certain. Germline CDR1 MNHEY, CDR2 SMNVEV (reference sequence). The CDR3 has 12 residues. V lost 5 bases to trimming and J lost 6 bases, with 11 bases between them. CDR3 sequence (DNA): TGTGCCAGCAGTACCATATATGGCGAGCAGTACTTC. It is translated as CASSTIYGEQYF.

The chain recombines TRBV4-1 with TRBJ2-7; 12 positions agree with TRBD2. CDR3 length equals 15 residues. Germline CDR1 is MGHRA and CDR2 is YSYEKL. V was pared by 4 bases and J by 2 bases, with 3 bases of the junction left unmatched. Here the CDR3 DNA reads TGCGCCAGCAGCCTACGACTAGCGGGAGCCTACGAGCAGTACTTC. Protein product: CASSLRLAGAYEQYF.

The V call is TRBV28, the J call TRBJ1-4, with 9 positions matching TRBD1. The CDR3 runs to 15 residues. V was pared by 6 bases and J by 8 bases, with 10 bases of the junction left unmatched. CDR1 and CDR2 (germline): MDHEN, SYDVKM. CDR3 region: CASSPQDRGYEKLFF. CDR3 in DNA: TGTGCCAGCAGCCCGCAGGACAGGGGATACGAAAAACTGTTTTTT.

This clone was seen once. The J gene is TRBJ2-1, the V gene TRBV11-2; TRBD2 matches 11 bases. This CDR3 is built from 15 residues. V was clipped by 6 bases and J by 4 bases; unmatched bases: 5. Germline loops: CDR1 SGHAT, CDR2 FQNNGV. The DNA of the CDR3 is TGTGCCAGCAGTCCTAGCGGGAGGAGTTACAATGAGCAGTTCTTC. Translating it yields CASSPSGRSYNEQFF.

This clone was seen more than once but under ten times. The chain joins TRBV6-1 to TRBJ2-7; tentatively, D is TRBD1 or TRBD2 (6 bases each). Trimming cost V 4 bases and J 7 bases, with 17 bases left between them. Germline V gene lookup returns CDR1 MNHNS and CDR2 SASEGT. This CDR3 has 14 amino acids. The CDR3 spells CASSVGGVTREQYF. CDR3 nucleotides: TGTGCCAGCAGTGTCGGGGGCGTGACAAGAGAGCAGTACTTC.

The chain employs TRBV2 and TRBJ2-5; TRBD2 agrees at 10 bases. The J call is uncertain, as TRBJ2-7 better fits the DNA end. The germline CDR1 and CDR2 sequences are SNHLY and FYNNEI. The CDR3 is 15 residues long. The CDR3 spells CASSDLGTSEYEQYF. As DNA, the CDR3 is TGTGCCAGCAGTGATTTGGGGACTAGCGAGTACGAGCAGTACTTC.

V gene TRBV29-1 combines with J gene TRBJ2-7; tentatively, D is TRBD2 (5 bases). Trimming took 7 bases from V and 0 from J, leaving 13 bases between them. The germline V gene encodes CDR1 SQVTM and CDR2 ANQGSEA. The CDR3 totals 13 residues. The CDR3 nucleotides are TGCAGCGCCGCGGGTGCCAACTCCTACGAGCAGTACTTC. Translated, it gives CSAAGANSYEQYF.

The chain has TRBV19 and TRBJ2-3; a weak D match, TRBD2 (5 bases). This CDR3 contains 16 residues. Trimming left V 1 base short and J 4 bases short, with 15 bases between. Germline CDR1 reads LNHDA; CDR2 reads SQIVND (reference sequence). The CDR3 spells CASSIAEGFRADTQYF. The DNA for the CDR3 is TGTGCCAGTAGTATAGCTGAGGGTTTTAGGGCAGATACGCAGTATTTT.

This chain uses TRBV19 with TRBJ1-1, with D possibly TRBD1 on 5 matching bases. With 3 bases removed from V and 2 bases from J, the gap between germline ends came to 10 bases. The CDR3 covers 14 residues. Germline V gene lookup returns CDR1 LNHDA and CDR2 SQIVND (reference sequence). The CDR3 here is CASSIRQSNTEAFF. In DNA, the CDR3 is TGTGCCAGTAGTATTAGACAGTCCAACACTGAAGCTTTCTTT.

The chain recombines TRBV5-4 with TRBJ2-7, with D maybe TRBD2 (5 bases). This CDR3 has 14 residues. Deletions cut 3 bases from V and 4 bases from J, with 14 bases between. The germline V gene has CDR1 SGHNT and CDR2 YYREEE (reference sequence). The CDR3 spells CASSSDLNIYEQYF. CDR3 sequence (DNA): TGTGCCAGCAGCTCGGACTTGAACATTTACGAGCAGTACTTC.

This sequence joins TRBV27 and TRBJ2-6, with a possible D match to TRBD2 (6 bases). The CDR3 extends over 15 amino acids. Germline V gene sequence: CDR1 MNHEY, CDR2 SMNVEV (reference sequence). Trimming left V 5 bases short and J 4 bases short, with 12 bases between. Here the CDR3 reads CASSGHGRGANVLTF. In DNA form, the CDR3 reads TGTGCCAGCAGTGGACACGGGAGAGGGGCCAACGTCCTGACTTTC.

Only a few counts were recorded for this clone. This chain connects TRBV7-9 to TRBJ2-3; maybe TRBD2 (7 bases). CDR1 SEHNR and CDR2 FQNEAQ come from the germline V gene (reference sequence). Trimming pared 6 bases from V and 6 bases from J, leaving 19 bases between. The CDR3 totals 15 residues. The CDR3 here is CASRGAGARKDTQYF. The CDR3 DNA reads as TGTGCCAGCAGGGGGGCGGGGGCGAGAAAGGATACGCAGTATTTT.

The chain joins TRBV10-3 to TRBJ2-5, with a tentative D call TRBD2 (6 bases). TRBJ2-7 explains the end of the DNA better; the J call may be wrong. Germline V lookup: CDR1 ENHRY, CDR2 SYGVKD. The CDR3 extends over 17 amino acids. The CDR3 coding sequence is TGTGCCATCAGTGAGAGGGGCCCGGACACCGGGACTTACGAGCAGTACTTC. Translated: CAISERGPDTGTYEQYF.

V and J are TRBV29-1 and TRBJ2-1; TRBD1 might be the D (6 bases). Germline V gene data show CDR1 as SQVTM and CDR2 as ANQGSEA. This CDR3 has 13 amino acids. The ends were cut back, 7 bases at V and 3 bases at J, with 13 bases in the middle. The CDR3: CSAFQDSYNEQFF. In DNA, the CDR3 is TGCAGCGCTTTTCAGGACAGCTACAATGAGCAGTTCTTC.

The rearrangement uses TRBV5-1 and TRBJ1-2, with D possibly TRBD1 on 5 matching bases. With 1 base removed from V and 8 bases from J, the gap between germline ends came to 12 bases. In germline, CDR1 is SGHRS, CDR2 YFSETQ. This CDR3 is built from 13 residues. The CDR3 reads CASSLKWDRGYTF. The CDR3 coding sequence is TGCGCCAGCAGCTTGAAGTGGGACCGCGGCTACACCTTC.

This CDR3 is CASSLEGNEKLFF. CDR3 DNA: TGTGCCAGCAGCTTAGAGGGGAATGAAAAACTGTTTTTT. The V call is TRBV5-4, the J call TRBJ1-4; a possible D gene is TRBD1 (5 bases). Trimming took 2 bases from V and 5 from J, leaving 7 bases between them. The CDR3 covers 13 residues. From germline, CDR1 is SGHNT and CDR2 YYREEE (reference sequence). Filled out from reference TRBV5-4 and TRBJ1-4, the complete variable domain reads ETGVTQSPTHLIKTRGQQVTLRCSSQSGHNTVSWYQQALGQGPQFIFQYYREEENGRGNFPPRFSGLQFPNYSSELNVNALELDDSALYLCASSLEGNEKLFFGSGTQLSVL.

The chain combines TRBV18 with TRBJ2-1; D could derive from TRBD1 or TRBD2 (5 bases each). This CDR3 region has 17 residues. Per the germline V gene, CDR1 is KGHSH and CDR2 is LQKENI. V lost 3 bases and J 4 bases, leaving 19 bases between the germline ends. In DNA, the CDR3 is TGTGCCAGCTCACCCGAGGGGCGGACAACAATTTACAATGAGCAGTTCTTC. Translated: CASSPEGRTTIYNEQFF.

This clone has just one count. The rearrangement joins TRBV15 to TRBJ2-1; the match to TRBD2 covers 8 bases. This CDR3 spans 16 amino acids. Germline CDR1 reads LNHNV; CDR2 reads YYDKDF (reference sequence). Trimming took 1 base from V and 6 from J; bases not matched to a gene: 8. Here the CDR3 DNA reads TGTGCCACCAGCAGAGCAGCTAGCGGGCGCCTCAATGAGCAGTTCTTC. Translated, it gives CATSRAASGRLNEQFF.

This clone was recorded once. The rearrangement joins TRBV28 to TRBJ2-7; tentatively, D is TRBD2 (5 bases). Looked up from germline, CDR1 is MDHEN and CDR2 is SYDVKM. This CDR3 contains 14 residues. The ends were cut back, 3 bases at V and 2 bases at J, with 11 bases in the middle. In nucleotides, the CDR3 is TGTGCCAGCAGTTTTCTAGCCGGAGCCTACGAGCAGTACTTC. Translated: CASSFLAGAYEQYF.

This sequence joins TRBV19 and TRBJ1-5; D is possibly TRBD1 (5 bases). Germline V CDR1 and CDR2: LNHDA, SQIVND (reference sequence). V was pared by 11 bases and J by 5 bases, with 13 bases between. This CDR3 has 12 amino acids. This chain's CDR3 is CASSGGYQPQHF. The DNA of the CDR3 is TGTGCCTCATCTGGGGGGTATCAGCCCCAGCATTTT.

The chain has TRBV5-1 and TRBJ2-5; D is perhaps TRBD2 (6 bases). The end of the DNA aligns better with TRBJ2-7, so the J call may be wrong. The germline V gene encodes CDR1 SGHRS and CDR2 YFSETQ. This CDR3 has 14 residues. The CDR3 spells CASTWVGGRYEQYF. CDR3 sequence (DNA): TGCGCCAGCACCTGGGTGGGGGGTCGCTACGAGCAGTACTTC.

The chain joins TRBV10-2 to TRBJ1-3; 7 bases align to TRBD1. The germline V gene encodes CDR1 WSHSY and CDR2 SAAADI. V shed 2 bases and J 0 bases; nucleotides not matched to a gene: 1. This CDR3 has 15 amino acids. The chain's CDR3 is CASSETGDSGNTIYF. The CDR3 nucleotides read TGCGCCAGCAGTGAGACAGGGGACTCTGGAAACACCATATATTTT.